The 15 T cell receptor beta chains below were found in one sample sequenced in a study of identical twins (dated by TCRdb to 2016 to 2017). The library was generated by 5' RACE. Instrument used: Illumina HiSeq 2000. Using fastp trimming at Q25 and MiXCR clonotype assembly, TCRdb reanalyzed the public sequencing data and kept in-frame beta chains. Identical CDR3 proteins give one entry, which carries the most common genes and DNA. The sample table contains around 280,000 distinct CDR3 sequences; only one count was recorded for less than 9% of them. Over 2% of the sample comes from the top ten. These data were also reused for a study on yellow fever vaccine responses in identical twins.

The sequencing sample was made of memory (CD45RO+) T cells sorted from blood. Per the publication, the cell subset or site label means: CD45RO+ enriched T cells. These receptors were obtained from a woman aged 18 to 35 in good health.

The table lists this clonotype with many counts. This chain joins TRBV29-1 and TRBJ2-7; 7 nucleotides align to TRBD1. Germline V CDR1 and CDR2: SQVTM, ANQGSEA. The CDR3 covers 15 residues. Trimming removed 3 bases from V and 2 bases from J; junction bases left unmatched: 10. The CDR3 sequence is CSVDKSWGQPYEQYV. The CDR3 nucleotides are TGCAGCGTTGATAAAAGTTGGGGACAGCCCTACGAGCAGTACGTC.

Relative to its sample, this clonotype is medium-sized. CDR3 DNA: TGTGCCAGCAACCCAGCGGGGGGGAAAAGGAATGAGCAGTTCTTC. This codes for CASNPAGGKRNEQFF. The chain is built from TRBV28 and TRBJ2-1; 10 nucleotides line up with TRBD2. CDR3 length: 15 residues. Per germline, CDR1 MDHEN and CDR2 SYDVKM. Losses at the gene ends were 7 bases for V and 7 bases for J; bases not matched to a gene: 10.

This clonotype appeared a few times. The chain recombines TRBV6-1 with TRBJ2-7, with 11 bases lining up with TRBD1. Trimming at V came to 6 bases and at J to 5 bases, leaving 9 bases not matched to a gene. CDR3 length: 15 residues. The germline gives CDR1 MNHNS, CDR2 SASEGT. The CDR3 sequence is CASSSLGQGADEQYF. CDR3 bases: TGTGCCAGCAGCTCTCTTGGACAGGGGGCAGACGAGCAGTACTTC.

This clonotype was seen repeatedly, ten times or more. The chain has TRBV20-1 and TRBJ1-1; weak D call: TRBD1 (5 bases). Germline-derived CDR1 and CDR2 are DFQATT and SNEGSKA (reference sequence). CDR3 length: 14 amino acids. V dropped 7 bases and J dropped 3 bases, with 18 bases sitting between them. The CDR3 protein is CSVLVQGGDTEAFF. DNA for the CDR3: TGCAGTGTCCTCGTCCAGGGTGGTGACACTGAAGCTTTCTTT.

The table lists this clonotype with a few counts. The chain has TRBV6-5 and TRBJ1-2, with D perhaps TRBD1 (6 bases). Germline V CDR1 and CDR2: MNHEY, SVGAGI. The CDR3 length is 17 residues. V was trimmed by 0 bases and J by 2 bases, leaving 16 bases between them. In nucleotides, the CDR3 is TGTGCCAGCAGTTACTCCGGGACAAAACATACGAACTATGGCTACACCTTC. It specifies CASSYSGTKHTNYGYTF.

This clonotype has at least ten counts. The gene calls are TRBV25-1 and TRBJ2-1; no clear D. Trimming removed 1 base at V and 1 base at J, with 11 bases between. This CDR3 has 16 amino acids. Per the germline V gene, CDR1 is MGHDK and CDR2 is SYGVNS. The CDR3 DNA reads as TGTGCCAGCAGTGAATCCGAATCTCGGTCCTACAATGAGCAGTTCTTC. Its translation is CASSESESRSYNEQFF.

CDR3 DNA: TGTGCCACCAGTGATTTGGGGGACAGGGGCGGGTACAATGAGCAGTTCTTC. This gives the protein CATSDLGDRGGYNEQFF. J is TRBJ2-1 and V is TRBV24-1; 10 nucleotides agree with TRBD1. Unmatched junction bases numbered 5, after V lost 0 bases and J lost 4 bases. This CDR3 contains 17 residues. CDR1 and CDR2 (germline): KGHDR, SFDVKD.

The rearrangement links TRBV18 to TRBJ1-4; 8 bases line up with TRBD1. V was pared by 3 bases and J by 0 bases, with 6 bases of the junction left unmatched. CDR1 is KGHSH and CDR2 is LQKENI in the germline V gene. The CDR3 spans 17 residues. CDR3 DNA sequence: TGTGCCAGCTCACCCAGGGGGCAGCCAGCAACTAATGAAAAACTGTTTTTT. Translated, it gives CASSPRGQPATNEKLFF.

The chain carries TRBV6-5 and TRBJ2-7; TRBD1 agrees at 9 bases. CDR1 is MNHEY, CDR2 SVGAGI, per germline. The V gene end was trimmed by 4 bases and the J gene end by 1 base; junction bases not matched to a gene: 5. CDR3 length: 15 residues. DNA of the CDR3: TGTGCCAGCAGTTCCCGGGACAGGGTGTCCTACGAGCAGTACTTC. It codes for CASSSRDRVSYEQYF.

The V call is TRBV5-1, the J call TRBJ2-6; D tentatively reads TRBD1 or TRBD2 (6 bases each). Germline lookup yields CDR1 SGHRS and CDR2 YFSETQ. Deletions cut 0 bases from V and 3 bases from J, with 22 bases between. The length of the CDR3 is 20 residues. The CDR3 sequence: CASSLGGASGLTYGANVLTF. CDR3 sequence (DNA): TGCGCCAGCAGCTTGGGGGGGGCCTCTGGTCTCACTTATGGGGCCAACGTCCTGACTTTC.

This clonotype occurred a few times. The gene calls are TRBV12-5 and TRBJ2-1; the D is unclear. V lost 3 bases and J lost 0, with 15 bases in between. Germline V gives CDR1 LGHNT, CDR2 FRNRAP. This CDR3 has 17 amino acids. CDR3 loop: CASGFSLSHRSYNEQFF. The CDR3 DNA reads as TGTGCTAGTGGTTTTTCCCTAAGTCATCGCTCCTACAATGAGCAGTTCTTC. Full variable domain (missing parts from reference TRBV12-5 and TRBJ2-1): DARVTQTPRHKVTEMGQEVTMRCQPILGHNTVFWYRQTMMQGLELLAYFRNRAPLDDSGMPKDRFSAEMPDATLATLKIQPSEPRDSAVYFCASGFSLSHRSYNEQFFGPGTRLTVL.

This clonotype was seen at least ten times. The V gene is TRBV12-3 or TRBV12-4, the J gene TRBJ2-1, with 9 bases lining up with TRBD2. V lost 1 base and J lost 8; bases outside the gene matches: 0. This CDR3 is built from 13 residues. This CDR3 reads CASSLGLADEQFF. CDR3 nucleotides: TGTGCCAGCAGTTTAGGACTAGCGGATGAGCAGTTCTTC.

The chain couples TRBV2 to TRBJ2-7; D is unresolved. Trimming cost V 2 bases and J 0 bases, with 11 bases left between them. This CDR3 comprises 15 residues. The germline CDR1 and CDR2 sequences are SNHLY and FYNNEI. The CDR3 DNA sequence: TGTGCCAGCAGTGAACCGTGGGCCCGCTCCTACGAGCAGTACTTC. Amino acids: CASSEPWARSYEQYF.

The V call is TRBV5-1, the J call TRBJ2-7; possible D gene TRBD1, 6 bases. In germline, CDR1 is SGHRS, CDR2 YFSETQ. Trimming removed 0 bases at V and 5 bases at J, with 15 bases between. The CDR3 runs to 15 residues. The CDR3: CASSLDGTLFNEQYF. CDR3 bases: TGCGCCAGCAGCTTGGACGGGACACTATTTAACGAGCAGTACTTC.

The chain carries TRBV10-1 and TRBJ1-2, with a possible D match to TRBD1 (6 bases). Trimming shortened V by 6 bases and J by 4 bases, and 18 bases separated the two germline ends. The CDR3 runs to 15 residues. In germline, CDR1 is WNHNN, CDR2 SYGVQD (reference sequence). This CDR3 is CASSPLSGGPYGYTF. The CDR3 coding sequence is TGCGCCAGCAGCCCCCTTTCGGGGGGCCCCTATGGCTACACCTTC.